These T cell receptor beta chains were read from a single sample in a study of regulatory T cells in long-lasting Graves disease. Each CDR3 protein gets one entry after TCRdb re-called the multiplex PCR reads with MiXCR. The sample includes about 330,000 distinct CDR3 sequences, 15% to 20% of them seen just once. This sample also appeared in a second study, on T cells in Graves' hyperthyroidism and ophthalmopathy.

The source was peripheral blood mononuclear cells (PBMCs), collected at new diagnosis, from a patient treated with antithyroid drugs. The receptors derive from a young woman with Graves disease. Each CDR3 is given with its conserved first and last residue. A D gene is named only where the DNA matches it firmly. A row's size may be missing; if present it is once, few, many or a size class.

.	many	TRBV15	TRBJ2-7	CATSRAIYEQYF	TGTGCCACCAGCAGGGCTATCTACGAGCAGTACTTC
.	many	TRBV7-9	TRBJ2-5	CASATEKETQYF	TGTGCCAGCGCTACCGAAAAAGAGACCCAGTACTTC
.	.	TRBV9	TRBJ2-5	CASSEFGGLGTQYF	TGTGCCAGCAGCGAATTCGGGGGCCTAGGGACCCAGTACTTC
.	.	TRBV10-1	TRBJ1-3	CASSDSGTRGNTIYF	TGCGCCAGCAGTGACTCCGGGACACGAGGAAACACCATATATTTT
.	many	TRBV11-2	TRBJ2-1	CASSLEGNSYNEQFF	TGTGCCAGCAGCTTAGAAGGCAACTCCTACAATGAGCAGTTCTTC
TRBD1	many	TRBV18	TRBJ2-5	CASSPTGGQETQYF	TGTGCCAGCTCACCAACAGGGGGACAAGAGACCCAGTACTTC
.	many	TRBV11-2	TRBJ1-5	CASSLHQGQPQHF	TGTGCCAGCAGCTTACATCAGGGCCAGCCCCAGCATTTT
.	many	TRBV20-1	TRBJ2-5	CSADVQGETQYF	TGCAGTGCTGACGTACAAGGGGAGACCCAGTACTTC
TRBD1	.	TRBV7-3	TRBJ1-6	CASSLTGPGGSSPLHF	TGTGCCAGCAGCTTAACGGGGCCAGGGGGCAGCTCACCCCTCCACTTT
TRBD1	.	TRBV7-3	TRBJ1-4	CASSSRKQGAANEKLFF	TGTGCCAGCAGCTCCCGAAAACAGGGGGCGGCTAATGAAAAACTGTTTTTT
.	many	TRBV5-1	TRBJ2-5	CASSFREAETQYF	TGCGCCAGCAGCTTTAGGGAGGCCGAGACCCAGTACTTC
TRBD1	many	TRBV29-1	TRBJ2-2	CSVCTGGTGELFF	TGCAGCGTTTGCACAGGGGGCACCGGGGAGCTGTTTTTT
TRBD1	few	TRBV7-3	TRBJ2-7	CASSLKGQGIHEQYF	TGTGCCAGCAGCTTAAAGGGACAGGGGATCCACGAGCAGTACTTC
TRBD2	.	TRBV7-6	TRBJ2-1	CASSLEASGNEQFF	TGTGCCAGCAGCTTAGAGGCTAGCGGGAATGAGCAGTTCTTC
.	.	TRBV28	TRBJ2-2	CASPGTSTGELFF	TGTGCCAGCCCCGGGACAAGCACCGGGGAGCTGTTTTTT
.	many	TRBV2	TRBJ2-2	CASSEQQLITGELFF	TGTGCCAGCAGTGAGCAGCAACTAATCACCGGGGAGCTGTTTTTT
.	.	TRBV28	TRBJ1-3	CASSFGGGDGNTIYF	TGTGCCAGCAGTTTCGGGGGGGGCGATGGAAACACCATATATTTT
.	many	TRBV2	TRBJ1-2	CASSETANYGYTF	TGTGCCAGCAGTGAGACAGCTAACTATGGCTACACCTTC
TRBD1	many	TRBV3-1	TRBJ1-1	CASSQVLQGAKSFF	TGTGCCAGCAGCCAAGTTTTACAGGGGGCTAAGTCTTTCTTT
.	.	TRBV18	TRBJ1-1	CASSLDAGSGNTEAFF	TGTGCCAGCTCACTTGACGCAGGGTCTGGGAACACTGAAGCTTTCTTT
.	many	TRBV12-3/TRBV12-4	TRBJ2-2	CASSLNPGELFF	TGTGCCAGCAGTCTAAACCCCGGGGAGCTGTTTTTT
.	many	TRBV7-2	TRBJ1-1	CASSLDRFSEAFF	TGTGCCAGCAGCTTAGACAGGTTCTCTGAAGCTTTCTTT
.	.	TRBV12-3/TRBV12-4	TRBJ1-1	CASRTRENTEAFF	TGTGCCAGCAGGACCAGGGAGAACACTGAAGCTTTCTTT
TRBD2	.	TRBV20-1	TRBJ2-1	CSASYAGGSQFF	TGCAGTGCTAGTTACGCGGGAGGGTCCCAGTTCTTC
.	many	TRBV27	TRBJ2-2	CASSLSIGPGAGELFF	TGTGCCAGCAGTTTATCTATCGGGCCAGGGGCCGGGGAGCTGTTTTTT
.	many	TRBV11-2	TRBJ1-1	CASSGGSYEAFF	TGTGCCAGCAGCGGCGGGTCATACGAAGCTTTCTTT
.	many	TRBV12-3/TRBV12-4	TRBJ1-6	CASSLKGDNSPLHF	TGTGCCAGCAGTTTGAAAGGGGACAATTCACCCCTCCACTTT
TRBD2	many	TRBV12-3/TRBV12-4	TRBJ2-1	CASRIAGGPNEQFF	TGTGCCAGCAGGATAGCGGGGGGCCCGAATGAGCAGTTCTTC
.	many	TRBV4-2	TRBJ1-1	CASSQGEENTEAFF	TGTGCCAGCAGCCAAGGGGAGGAGAACACTGAAGCTTTCTTT
.	many	TRBV18	TRBJ1-2	CASSPERRGDGYTF	TGTGCCAGCTCACCGGAACGTCGGGGGGATGGCTACACCTTC
.	many	TRBV20-1	TRBJ2-7	CSARVDAYEQYF	TGCAGTGCTAGAGTGGACGCCTACGAGCAGTACTTC
TRBD1	many	TRBV20-1	TRBJ2-5	CSARETGGFQETQYF	TGCAGTGCTAGAGAAACAGGGGGCTTCCAAGAGACCCAGTACTTC
.	many	TRBV28	TRBJ2-3	CASSTNTGSPGTDTQYF	TGTGCCAGCAGTACGAATACAGGGTCCCCTGGCACAGATACGCAGTATTTT
.	.	TRBV9	TRBJ2-2	CASSVDSTGTGELFF	TGTGCCAGCAGCGTGGACTCGACCGGCACCGGGGAGCTGTTTTTT
TRBD1	many	TRBV4-1	TRBJ1-2	CASSQGQTGNYGYTF	TGCGCCAGCAGCCAAGGCCAGACAGGGAACTATGGCTACACCTTC
TRBD2	.	TRBV19	TRBJ2-7	CASSLRTSRDEQYF	TGTGCCAGTAGTTTGCGGACTAGCCGTGACGAGCAGTACTTC
.	many	TRBV18	TRBJ2-5	CASSPRSAQETQYF	TGTGCCAGCTCACCTCGTAGCGCTCAAGAGACCCAGTACTTC
TRBD2	few	TRBV7-9	TRBJ2-2	CASSWTSLAGELFF	TGTGCCAGCAGCTGGACTAGCTTGGCCGGGGAGCTGTTTTTT
.	many	TRBV20-1	TRBJ1-1	CSARDPRGSAEAFF	TGCAGTGCTAGAGACCCGCGGGGTAGTGCTGAAGCTTTCTTT
.	many	TRBV2	TRBJ1-4	CASRGGTNEKLFF	TGTGCCAGCAGGGGCGGAACTAATGAAAAACTGTTTTTT
TRBD2	many	TRBV9	TRBJ2-7	CASSPRLAGDEQYF	TGTGCCAGCAGTCCTCGACTAGCGGGCGACGAGCAGTACTTC
.	many	TRBV30	TRBJ2-2	CACDRRTGELFF	TGTGCCTGCGATCGACGGACCGGGGAGCTGTTTTTT
.	.	TRBV6-1	TRBJ1-6	CASCTGDSPLHF	TGTGCCAGCTGCACCGGCGATTCACCCCTCCACTTT
.	many	TRBV6-1	TRBJ2-2	CASSPQVDTGELFF	TGTGCCAGCAGTCCCCAGGTGGACACCGGGGAGCTGTTTTTT
.	many	TRBV20-1	TRBJ2-1	CSANPLYNEQFF	TGCAGTGCCAACCCACTATACAATGAGCAGTTCTTC
.	.	TRBV6-5	TRBJ1-1	CASSYSIGYRTEAFF	TGTGCCAGCAGTTACTCTATCGGGTACCGCACTGAAGCTTTCTTT